This T cell receptor beta chain comes out of a study of cytomegalovirus exposure and HLA in healthy donors. Across the whole study: According to later analysis, the same platform produced the 120 or so validation and about 630 first-cohort repertoires. Findings of the study overall: Listed as cytomegalovirus-associated were more than 150 TCR beta chains.

The germline CDR1 and CDR2 sequences are SEHNR and FQNEAQ (reference sequence). V was cut by 2 bases and J by 6 bases, with 14 bases left in between. The CDR3 runs to 14 residues. Generated by immunoSEQ multiplex PCR, the TCRdb table keeps only in-frame clones and is missing some. The sample includes about 110,000 clones, roughly 90% of them seen just once. Of note for this clone: Antigen specificity is unknown.

This TCR derives from a woman younger than 35 in good health and CMV-seronegative. This chain links TRBV7-9 with TRBJ2-7; weak D call: TRBD1 (6 bases). The source material was PBMCs. The CDR3 sequence is CASSLQGIRGEQYF. CDR3 nucleotide sequence: TGTGCCAGCAGCTTACAGGGGATTAGGGGCGAGCAGTACTTC.